The 15 T cell receptor beta chains presented below share a single source sample, sequenced in a study of shared clonotypes between healthy human individuals. Profiling relied on immunoSEQ multiplex PCR, and the TCRdb table lists in-frame clones only, not all of them. The sample includes about 1 million clones, approximately 70% of them seen just once. The specimen sequenced was memory CD4+ T cells sorted from blood. The subset was: CD45RA-negative fraction. Receptor source: a man between 18 and 29 years old in good health.

The chain joins TRBV5-8 to TRBJ1-2; 7 bases are a match to TRBD1. V shed 3 bases, J shed 2 bases, and the junction held 1 base outside the gene matches. CDR1 and CDR2 from the germline V gene are SGHTS and YDEGEE. The CDR3 length is 13 residues. CDR3 loop: CASSWGQNYGYTF. CDR3 nucleotide sequence: TGTGCCAGCAGCTGGGGACAGAACTATGGCTACACCTTC.

This clone has only one observation. V gene TRBV18 combines with J gene TRBJ2-1, with 9 bases lining up with TRBD2. The CDR3 loop spans 17 amino acids. Per germline, CDR1 KGHSH and CDR2 LQKENI. V was clipped by 0 bases and J by 5 bases; unmatched bases: 8. The CDR3, as DNA: TGTGCCAGCTCACCACCTCTAGGCGGGAGGGAGAACAATGAGCAGTTCTTC. Its protein is CASSPPLGGRENNEQFF. Variable domain in full (rest from reference TRBV18 and TRBJ2-1): NAGVMQNPRHLVRRRGQEARLRCSPMKGHSHVYWYRQLPEEGLKFMVYLQKENIIDESGMPKERFSAEFPKEGPSILRIQQVVRGDSAAYFCASSPPLGGRENNEQFFGPGTRLTVL.

This clone appeared once. The rearrangement uses TRBV4-1 and TRBJ2-7; the D is unclear. The CDR3 sequence is 14 residues long. Trimming took off 0 bases at V and 4 bases at J, with 10 bases between the two ends. Germline assignment: CDR1 MGHRA and CDR2 YSYEKL. CDR3 DNA sequence: TGCGCCAGCAGCCAAGATCGACTCTTATACGAGCAGTACTTC. Residues: CASSQDRLLYEQYF.

This clone was counted a few times. This chain links TRBV14 with TRBJ2-2, with 9 bases lining up with TRBD1. CDR3 length equals 16 residues. The germline CDR1 and CDR2 sequences are SGHDN and FVKESK. Trimming at V came to 6 bases and at J to 1 base, leaving 6 bases not matched to a gene. This CDR3 reads CASREQGQGNTGELFF. The CDR3, as DNA: TGTGCCAGCAGGGAACAGGGACAGGGGAACACCGGGGAGCTGTTTTTT.

V and J are TRBV25-1 and TRBJ1-6; maybe TRBD1 (6 bases). V lost 2 bases to trimming and J lost 2 bases, with 7 bases between them. The CDR3 consists of 15 residues. Germline values: CDR1 MGHDK, CDR2 SYGVNS. This chain's CDR3 is CASSETGTYNSPLHF. CDR3 DNA: TGTGCCAGCAGTGAAACAGGGACCTATAATTCACCCCTCCACTTT.

At least ten counts were recorded for this clone. J is TRBJ1-3 and V is TRBV2, with D uncertain. The CDR3 totals 14 residues. Deletions cut 5 bases from V and 1 base from J, with 9 bases between. From germline, CDR1 is SNHLY and CDR2 FYNNEI. The CDR3 spells CASSFQQSGNTIYF. DNA of the CDR3: TGTGCCAGCAGTTTTCAGCAGTCTGGAAACACCATATATTTT.

The chain employs TRBV18 and TRBJ2-5; unclear D gene. CDR1 and CDR2 (germline): KGHSH, LQKENI. Trimming took 3 bases from V and 5 from J, leaving 16 bases between them. The length of the CDR3 is 15 residues. The CDR3 DNA sequence: TGTGCCAGCTCACCCCCCGGTAGGGTCAGGGAGACCCAGTACTTC. Amino acids: CASSPPGRVRETQYF.

The chain recombines TRBV4-1 with TRBJ2-5; no reliable D call. Germline values: CDR1 MGHRA, CDR2 YSYEKL. With 4 bases removed from V and 4 bases from J, the gap between germline ends came to 13 bases. The CDR3 runs 14 residues. The CDR3 DNA is TGCGCCAGCAGCCGCACGGGCCCGGGAGAGACCCAGTACTTC. It specifies CASSRTGPGETQYF.

The chain combines TRBV7-9 with TRBJ2-1; D is undetermined. The CDR3 is 12 residues long. CDR1 and CDR2 from the germline V gene are SEHNR and FQNEAQ (reference sequence). The V end lost 5 bases, the J end lost 11 bases, and 13 bases lay between the germline ends. CDR3 nucleotide sequence: TGTGCCAGCAGCCCTTTGACTGAGCAGCAGTTCTTC. It yields the protein CASSPLTEQQFF.

The rearrangement uses TRBV5-1 and TRBJ1-2, with 8 bases fitting TRBD1. This CDR3 is 16 amino acids long. Losses at the gene ends were 3 bases for V and 3 bases for J; bases not matched to a gene: 10. Germline CDR1 reads SGHRS; CDR2 reads YFSETQ. The CDR3 loop is CASSWRTGTNYYGYTF. The CDR3 DNA sequence: TGCGCCAGCAGCTGGAGGACAGGGACTAATTACTATGGCTACACCTTC.

This clone was seen once. A much larger clone differs from this one at a single base, so this may be a read error. This chain links TRBV7-2 with TRBJ1-1, with D hard to call. V was shortened by 6 bases and J by 1 base, with 12 bases between the two germline ends. This CDR3 comprises 14 residues. Germline V gene lookup returns CDR1 SGHTA and CDR2 FQGNSA. This CDR3 reads CASRPWTGNTEAFF. The CDR3 nucleotides read TGTGCCAGCAGACCCTGGACGGGGAACACTGAAGCTTTCTTT.

The J gene is TRBJ1-2, the V gene TRBV6-6; D unclear. The germline V gene has CDR1 MNHNY and CDR2 SVGAGI (reference sequence). Trimming shortened V by 8 bases and J by 2 bases, and 12 bases separated the two germline ends. This CDR3 spans 13 amino acids. This CDR3 reads CASQTDSNYGYTF. Written as DNA, the CDR3 is TGTGCCAGCCAAACAGATTCAAACTATGGCTACACCTTC.

The sample holds a few counts of this clone. The chain joins TRBV11-1 to TRBJ1-1, with unresolved D. The CDR3 sequence is 12 residues long. Trimming pared 8 bases from V and 1 base from J, leaving 8 bases between. CDR1 is SGHAT and CDR2 is FQDESV in the germline V gene (reference sequence). CDR3 protein: CASENRNTEAFF. CDR3 DNA sequence: TGTGCCAGCGAGAATCGGAACACTGAAGCTTTCTTT. Full variable domain (rest looked up from reference TRBV11-1 and TRBJ1-1): EAEVAQSPRYKITEKSQAVAFWCDPISGHATLYWYRQILGQGPELLVQFQDESVVDDSQLPKDRFSAERLKGVDSTLKIQPAELGDSAMYLCASENRNTEAFFGQGTRLTVV.

The table lists this clone with a few counts. V and J are TRBV19 and TRBJ2-5; weak D call: TRBD1 (6 bases). This CDR3 region has 16 residues. V lost 2 bases and J lost 0, with 13 bases in between. Per germline, CDR1 LNHDA and CDR2 SQIVND (reference sequence). CDR3: CASSIIGGNDQETQYF. The CDR3 bases are TGTGCCAGTAGTATAATAGGGGGTAATGACCAAGAGACCCAGTACTTC.

There are many counts of this clone. The gene calls are TRBV7-8 and TRBJ1-1; 7 nucleotides agree with TRBD1. The V gene's germline CDR1 is SGHVS and CDR2 FQNEAQ. The CDR3 extends over 14 amino acids. V gave up 5 bases and J gave up 4 bases; unmatched junction bases: 7. CDR3 sequence reads: CASSDQQGSTEAFF. DNA of the CDR3: TGTGCCAGCAGCGACCAACAGGGGAGCACTGAAGCTTTCTTT.